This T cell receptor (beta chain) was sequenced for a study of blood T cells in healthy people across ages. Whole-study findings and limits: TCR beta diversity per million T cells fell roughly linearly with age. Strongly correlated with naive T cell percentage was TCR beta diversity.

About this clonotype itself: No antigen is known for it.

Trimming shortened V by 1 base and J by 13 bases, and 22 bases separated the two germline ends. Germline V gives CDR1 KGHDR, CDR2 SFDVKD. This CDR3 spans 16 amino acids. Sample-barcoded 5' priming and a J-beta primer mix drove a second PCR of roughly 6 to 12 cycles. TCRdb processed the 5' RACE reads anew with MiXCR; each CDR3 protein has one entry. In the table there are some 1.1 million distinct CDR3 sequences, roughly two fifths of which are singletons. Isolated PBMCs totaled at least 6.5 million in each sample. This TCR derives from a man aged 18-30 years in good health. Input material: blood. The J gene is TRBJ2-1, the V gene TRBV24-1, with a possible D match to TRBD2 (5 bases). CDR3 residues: CATSDFNSGIVETQFF. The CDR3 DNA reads TGTGCCACCAGTGATTTCAATTCGGGAATCGTGGAGACCCAGTTCTTC.